The clone carrying this T cell receptor beta chain was seen more than once but under ten times. CDR1 is KGHSH and CDR2 is LQKENI in the germline V gene. After removal of 0 bases from V and 6 bases from J, the junction contained 5 bases not matched to a gene. This CDR3 has 15 residues. The entry originates in a study of blood T cell repertoires in COVID-19. Only in-frame clones appear in the TCRdb table, and some are missing; sequencing was by immunoSEQ multiplex PCR. Of 300,000 to 400,000 clones listed, 83% are singletons. The source of this sequence is a man aged 25-45 years with active or convalescent COVID-19. Sequencing used peripheral blood. The chain has TRBV18 and TRBJ1-1, with 9 nucleotides matching TRBD1. CDR3 nucleotide sequence: TGTGCCAGCTCACCACCCGACAGGGGGAGGGCTGAAGCTTTCTTT. It yields the protein CASSPPDRGRAEAFF.